This is a list of T cell receptor beta chains from one sample in a study of shared clonotypes between healthy human individuals. Produced via immunoSEQ multiplex PCR; TCRdb's table is partial and in-frame only. The sample records about 2.3 million clones, 93% being singletons. What was sequenced was naive CD4+ T cells from PBMCs. These receptor sequences come from a man between 18 and 35 years old in good health. Some clones in this sample may be carry-over from other donors' samples. The CDR3 runs from the conserved cysteine through the conserved F or W. Not all rows give a size; the values are once, few, many and, for expanded clones, a class.

cdr3_length	v_call	j_call	clone_size	cdr3_aa
15	TRBV27	TRBJ1-5	.	CASSFGGLINQPQHF
14	TRBV7-3	TRBJ2-7	.	CASSSTGGSYEQYF
13	TRBV11-3	TRBJ1-1	.	CASSYRANTEAFF
16	TRBV27	TRBJ2-3	.	CASKFGLAGEADTQYF
14	TRBV5-4	TRBJ2-5	.	CASSGGAAQETQYF
14	TRBV5-8	TRBJ2-7	.	CASSPGLGGLEQYF
11	TRBV20-1	TRBJ2-1	.	CSARGSNEQFF
15	TRBV5-1	TRBJ2-1	.	CASSFPGLEGNEQFF
15	TRBV28	TRBJ2-3	.	CASSLAGSRTDTQYF
15	TRBV7-2	TRBJ1-4	.	CASSFSWGSNEKLFF
13	TRBV5-1	TRBJ2-7	once	CASSLEPSGEQYF
14	TRBV6-5	TRBJ2-5	once	CASRGVSGRQTQYF
15	TRBV5-1	TRBJ2-1	.	CASSFGDRVGGEQFF
11	TRBV30	TRBJ2-7	once	CAWQDFNEQYF
16	TRBV5-8	TRBJ2-3	.	CASSPQRGASTDTQYF
12	TRBV19	TRBJ2-1	.	CASSLGGAEQFF
19	TRBV4-1	TRBJ2-7	.	CASSHTGLAGTLRTYEQYF
16	TRBV25-1	TRBJ2-5	.	CASSGGAGTLGETQYF
11	TRBV30	TRBJ2-1	.	CAWGGTGEQFF
15	TRBV28	TRBJ1-2	once	CASSSPTGVGYGYTF
13	TRBV29-1	TRBJ1-6	.	CSVGTAAGSPLHF
13	TRBV11-2	TRBJ1-3	once	CASSLVRGNTIYF
15	TRBV10-2	TRBJ2-1	.	CASSWAGILYNEQFF
17	TRBV2	TRBJ1-1	.	CASSQTGTELKGTEAFF
13	TRBV5-4	TRBJ2-5	.	CASSLAAQETQYF
15	TRBV28	TRBJ1-1	.	CASSPSGTGNTEAFF
16	TRBV28	TRBJ1-3	.	CASRTPSGYPGNTIYF
14	TRBV6-1	TRBJ2-7	.	CASNRQGRSYEQYF
13	TRBV27	TRBJ2-7	once	CASSFTGPNEQYF
19	TRBV30	TRBJ1-3	.	CAWSVNRFRALLSGNTIYF
14	TRBV6-5	TRBJ2-7	.	CASRTTGSSYEQYF
19	TRBV5-1	TRBJ2-1	.	CASSLEGSYSHITYNEQFF
15	TRBV9	TRBJ2-5	.	CASSVAGTGQETQYF
15	TRBV6-5	TRBJ2-2	.	CASSYVGVGTGELFF
14	TRBV28	TRBJ2-7	once	CASSRAMSTNEQYF
14	TRBV6-1	TRBJ2-7	.	CASSVGQSTYEQYF
15	TRBV2	TRBJ2-3	.	CASSDVDRDTDTQYF
11	TRBV6-1	TRBJ1-2	.	CASGGNYGYTF
14	TRBV30	TRBJ1-2	.	CAWSLPAGNYGYTF
14	TRBV6-6	TRBJ2-2	.	CASEIRANTGELFF
17	TRBV18	TRBJ1-4	.	CASSPGTGGATNEKLFF
14	TRBV10-3	TRBJ2-1	.	CAISEEDPYNEQFF
15	TRBV11-1	TRBJ2-1	.	CASSPILGQGYEQFF
14	TRBV5-4	TRBJ2-3	.	CASSQDRYTDTQYF
15	TRBV6-5	TRBJ2-7	.	CASSYGGPSSYEQYF
14	TRBV11-2	TRBJ1-1	.	CASSLDNRVRPAFF
15	TRBV7-2	TRBJ2-1	.	CASSLFAGGGNEQFF